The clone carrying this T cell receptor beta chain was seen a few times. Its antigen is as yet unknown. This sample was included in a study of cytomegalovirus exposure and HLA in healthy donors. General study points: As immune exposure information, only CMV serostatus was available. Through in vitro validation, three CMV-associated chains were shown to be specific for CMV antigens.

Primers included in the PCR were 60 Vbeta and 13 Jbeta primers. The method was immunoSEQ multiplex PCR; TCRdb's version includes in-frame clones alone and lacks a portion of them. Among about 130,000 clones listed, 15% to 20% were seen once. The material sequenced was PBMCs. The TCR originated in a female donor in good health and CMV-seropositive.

For the CDR3, the DNA is TGTGCCAGCAGGGAGGGACAGTTGAACACTGAAGCTTTCTTT. Residues: CASREGQLNTEAFF. The gene calls are TRBV6-1 and TRBJ1-1; 7 bases are shared with TRBD1. The CDR3 has 14 amino acids. Germline-derived CDR1 and CDR2 are MNHNS and SASEGT. Germline trimming cut 6 bases from V and 0 bases from J; bases unmatched to any gene: 4.